A selection of T cell receptor beta chains follows, all from one sample in a study of immune characterization of retroperitoneal liposarcoma. In TCRdb, the PCR reads were re-called with MiXCR into one record per CDR3 protein. The sample shows about 11,000 distinct CDR3 sequences, 20% to 25% of them seen only once. The sample was blood. The origin of the receptors is a female donor with retroperitoneal liposarcoma. Both conserved end residues are part of each CDR3. Each record gives: J gene, V gene, D gene, clone size, CDR3 DNA, CDR3 protein. A D gene is named only where the DNA matches it firmly. Expanded clones get a size class; other rows say once, few or many, or leave the size out.

j_call: TRBJ2-1; v_call: TRBV6-4; d_call: TRBD1; clone_size: many; cdr3_nt: TGTGCCAGCAGTGACAACCCCGGGCAGGGGGCTGGGGAGCAGTTCTTC; cdr3_aa: CASSDNPGQGAGEQFF
j_call: TRBJ1-3; v_call: TRBV6-1; d_call: TRBD1; clone_size: many; cdr3_nt: TGTGCCAGCAGTTCCCTCACAGGACAGGGGGCGAACACCATATATTTT; cdr3_aa: CASSSLTGQGANTIYF
j_call: TRBJ2-1; v_call: TRBV11-1; d_call: .; clone_size: medium-sized; cdr3_nt: TGTGCCAGCAGCTTAGGCAGGGGCAATGAGCAGTTCTTC; cdr3_aa: CASSLGRGNEQFF
j_call: TRBJ2-7; v_call: TRBV6-1; d_call: TRBD1; clone_size: many; cdr3_nt: TGTGCCAGCAGTCCGCCGGGACAGGGGGCCGAGCAGTACTTC; cdr3_aa: CASSPPGQGAEQYF
j_call: TRBJ2-3; v_call: TRBV7-2; d_call: TRBD2; clone_size: many; cdr3_nt: TGTGCCAGCAGCCTTTCGGTATCGGGGGGGCGGGCAGATACGCAGTATTTT; cdr3_aa: CASSLSVSGGRADTQYF
j_call: TRBJ1-1; v_call: TRBV6-1; d_call: TRBD1; clone_size: many; cdr3_nt: TGTGCCAGCAGTTGGCAGGGGGCGGCAGACACTGAAGCTTTCTTT; cdr3_aa: CASSWQGAADTEAFF
j_call: TRBJ2-7; v_call: TRBV7-2; d_call: TRBD2; clone_size: medium-sized; cdr3_nt: TGTGCCAGCAGCTTAGATCCTAGCGGCTACGAGCAGTACTTC; cdr3_aa: CASSLDPSGYEQYF
j_call: TRBJ2-7; v_call: TRBV6-1; d_call: .; clone_size: medium-sized; cdr3_nt: TGTGCCAGCAGGCCGTGGGGGCCCCTCTACGAGCAGTACTTC; cdr3_aa: CASRPWGPLYEQYF
j_call: TRBJ2-5; v_call: TRBV7-2; d_call: .; clone_size: few; cdr3_nt: TGTGCCAGCAGCCCTCCGAGTAGCCAAGAGACCCAGTACTTC; cdr3_aa: CASSPPSSQETQYF
j_call: TRBJ2-1; v_call: TRBV27; d_call: TRBD2; clone_size: .; cdr3_nt: TGTGCCAGCACCCAAACTGGACTAGCGGGGAAAAGTTACGAGCAGTTCTTC; cdr3_aa: CASTQTGLAGKSYEQFF
j_call: TRBJ2-7; v_call: TRBV5-1; d_call: .; clone_size: few; cdr3_nt: TGCGCCAGCAGCTTGGCCGGGACACGGGTGGGCCACGAGCAGTACTTC; cdr3_aa: CASSLAGTRVGHEQYF
j_call: TRBJ2-1; v_call: TRBV4-1; d_call: TRBD1; clone_size: .; cdr3_nt: TGCGCCAGCAGCCAGTTGACAGGGTCGGAGCAGTTCTTC; cdr3_aa: CASSQLTGSEQFF
j_call: TRBJ2-1; v_call: TRBV7-2; d_call: TRBD1; clone_size: .; cdr3_nt: TGTGCCAGCAGCTCTCCCGGGACAGGGTCAGGCGAGCAGTTCTTC; cdr3_aa: CASSSPGTGSGEQFF
j_call: TRBJ2-1; v_call: TRBV10-3; d_call: TRBD2; clone_size: medium-sized; cdr3_nt: TGTGCCATCAGTGTCGAGACTAGCGTAAATGAGCAGTTCTTC; cdr3_aa: CAISVETSVNEQFF
j_call: TRBJ2-3; v_call: TRBV7-6; d_call: .; clone_size: .; cdr3_nt: TGTGCCAGCAGCCCCCCGAGAGGCCCAGATACGCAGTATTTT; cdr3_aa: CASSPPRGPDTQYF
j_call: TRBJ1-2; v_call: TRBV6-1; d_call: .; clone_size: few; cdr3_nt: TGTGCCAGCAGTGACACAGGCAGGGGCCTCGGCTATGGCTACACCTTC; cdr3_aa: CASSDTGRGLGYGYTF
j_call: TRBJ1-2; v_call: TRBV27; d_call: TRBD1; clone_size: .; cdr3_nt: TGTGCCAGCAGGGCCGGGACAGGGGTCGGGTATGGCTACACCTTC; cdr3_aa: CASRAGTGVGYGYTF
j_call: TRBJ2-1; v_call: TRBV12-3/TRBV12-4; d_call: TRBD1; clone_size: many; cdr3_nt: TGTGCCAGCGGAACCCGGACAGGGCTCAATGAGCAGTTCTTC; cdr3_aa: CASGTRTGLNEQFF
j_call: TRBJ2-3; v_call: TRBV7-8; d_call: .; clone_size: few; cdr3_nt: TGTGCCAGCAGCCGAAGCTCAGGGGAAGATACGCAGTATTTT; cdr3_aa: CASSRSSGEDTQYF
j_call: TRBJ2-3; v_call: TRBV6-5; d_call: .; clone_size: many; cdr3_nt: TGTGCCAGCAGTTACCGGGACAGCACAGATACGCAGTATTTT; cdr3_aa: CASSYRDSTDTQYF
j_call: TRBJ2-1; v_call: TRBV6-1; d_call: TRBD1; clone_size: once; cdr3_nt: TGTGCCAGCAGGGACAGGTTCAATGAGCAGTTCTTC; cdr3_aa: CASRDRFNEQFF
j_call: TRBJ2-1; v_call: TRBV10-3; d_call: TRBD1; clone_size: few; cdr3_nt: TGTGCCATCAGTGAGTCCGACAGGGGCTCCTACAATGAGCAGTTCTTC; cdr3_aa: CAISESDRGSYNEQFF
j_call: TRBJ2-3; v_call: TRBV6-1; d_call: .; clone_size: few; cdr3_nt: TGTGCCAGCAGTATCTCAGGGGATACGCAGTATTTT; cdr3_aa: CASSISGDTQYF
j_call: TRBJ2-7; v_call: TRBV7-4; d_call: TRBD2; clone_size: .; cdr3_nt: TGTGCCAGCAGCCTAGGGAGGACTAGCGGTTACGAGCAGTACTTC; cdr3_aa: CASSLGRTSGYEQYF
j_call: TRBJ2-7; v_call: TRBV12-3/TRBV12-4; d_call: .; clone_size: medium-sized; cdr3_nt: TGTGCCAGCAGTTTAGCATATGGACGTTTAACCTACGAGCAGTACTTC; cdr3_aa: CASSLAYGRLTYEQYF
j_call: TRBJ2-2; v_call: TRBV28; d_call: .; clone_size: .; cdr3_nt: TGTGCCAGCAGTTTCAGGGGAGGGACCGGGGAGCTGTTTTTT; cdr3_aa: CASSFRGGTGELFF
j_call: TRBJ2-6; v_call: TRBV11-3; d_call: .; clone_size: .; cdr3_nt: TGTGCCAGCAGCTTGGGAAGGGGACACGCGGACTTCACTGGGGCCAACGTCCTGACTTTC; cdr3_aa: CASSLGRGHADFTGANVLTF
j_call: TRBJ1-4; v_call: TRBV11-2; d_call: .; clone_size: .; cdr3_nt: TGTGCCAGCAGCCCCGGGCCGAAGGAAAAACTGTTTTTT; cdr3_aa: CASSPGPKEKLFF
j_call: TRBJ2-4; v_call: TRBV6-1; d_call: TRBD2; clone_size: many; cdr3_nt: TGTGCCAGCAGTCGGACTAGCGGGAGCGACTTGTCCAAAAACATTCAGTACTTC; cdr3_aa: CASSRTSGSDLSKNIQYF
j_call: TRBJ2-3; v_call: TRBV7-2; d_call: TRBD2; clone_size: few; cdr3_nt: TGTGCCAGCAGCTTAGCCCCGGGACTAGCGGGAGGAAACACAGATACGCAGTATTTT; cdr3_aa: CASSLAPGLAGGNTDTQYF
j_call: TRBJ2-5; v_call: TRBV20-1; d_call: .; clone_size: .; cdr3_nt: TGCAGTGCTAGTCCCATAGAAGAGACCCAGTACTTC; cdr3_aa: CSASPIEETQYF
j_call: TRBJ2-7; v_call: TRBV6-5; d_call: .; clone_size: .; cdr3_nt: TGTGCCAGCAGTGCCCGGGGAGGGGGTTACTACGAGCAGTACTTC; cdr3_aa: CASSARGGGYYEQYF
j_call: TRBJ2-1; v_call: TRBV25-1; d_call: TRBD2; clone_size: medium-sized; cdr3_nt: TGTGCCAGCAGTGAAGATCGGGGCGGGAGGTCCTACAATGAGCAGTTCTTC; cdr3_aa: CASSEDRGGRSYNEQFF
j_call: TRBJ2-1; v_call: TRBV12-3/TRBV12-4; d_call: .; clone_size: .; cdr3_nt: TGTGCCAGCACCAGAAGGGCAGGGATCGATGAGCAGTTCTTC; cdr3_aa: CASTRRAGIDEQFF
j_call: TRBJ1-2; v_call: TRBV6-6; d_call: TRBD1; clone_size: many; cdr3_nt: TGTGCCAGCAGTTACGGGGGGACAGGGGGACGGAATGGCTACACCTTC; cdr3_aa: CASSYGGTGGRNGYTF
j_call: TRBJ2-7; v_call: TRBV24-1; d_call: TRBD1; clone_size: few; cdr3_nt: TGTGCCACCAGTGACACCGGGACAGGGTTATTCGAGCAGTACTTC; cdr3_aa: CATSDTGTGLFEQYF
j_call: TRBJ2-1; v_call: TRBV12-3/TRBV12-4; d_call: .; clone_size: large; cdr3_nt: TGTGCCAGCAGTCCCGCGGGGTCCGGTGAGCAGTTCTTC; cdr3_aa: CASSPAGSGEQFF
j_call: TRBJ2-7; v_call: TRBV6-6; d_call: TRBD2; clone_size: few; cdr3_nt: TGTGCCAGCAGTTACGTCCTAGCGGGAGACCACGAGCAGTACTTC; cdr3_aa: CASSYVLAGDHEQYF
j_call: TRBJ2-1; v_call: TRBV6-1; d_call: TRBD1; clone_size: many; cdr3_nt: TGTGCCAGCAGTACGGACAGGGGGCCAAACAATGAGCAGTTCTTC; cdr3_aa: CASSTDRGPNNEQFF
j_call: TRBJ2-7; v_call: TRBV6-1; d_call: TRBD1; clone_size: few; cdr3_nt: TGTGCCACAGGGACAGGGGGAGGCTACGAGCAGTACTTC; cdr3_aa: CATGTGGGYEQYF
j_call: TRBJ1-2; v_call: TRBV7-2; d_call: .; clone_size: .; cdr3_nt: TGTGCCAGCAGCTTAATGGGTACAGGGAATGGCTACACCTTC; cdr3_aa: CASSLMGTGNGYTF
j_call: TRBJ2-5; v_call: TRBV7-3; d_call: TRBD2; clone_size: .; cdr3_nt: TGTGCCAGCAGCTCCGACGGACTAGCGGGCGAGACCCAGTACTTC; cdr3_aa: CASSSDGLAGETQYF
j_call: TRBJ2-7; v_call: TRBV6-1; d_call: TRBD1; clone_size: medium-sized; cdr3_nt: TGTGCCAGCAGTTGGGGACAGGGGTCTTTCGAGCAGTACTTC; cdr3_aa: CASSWGQGSFEQYF
j_call: TRBJ2-1; v_call: TRBV6-1; d_call: .; clone_size: medium-sized; cdr3_nt: TGTGCCAGCAGAGGCCCCTCCCCTCATGAGCAGTTCTTC; cdr3_aa: CASRGPSPHEQFF
j_call: TRBJ1-1; v_call: TRBV11-1; d_call: TRBD1; clone_size: many; cdr3_nt: TGTGCCAGCAGCTCAAACAGGGGATTAGGCACTGAAGCTTTCTTT; cdr3_aa: CASSSNRGLGTEAFF